Listed here are 5 T cell receptor beta chains from one sample, sequenced in a study of T cells after yellow fever vaccination. In TCRdb, the 5' RACE reads were re-called with MiXCR into one record per CDR3 protein. Of 250,000 to 300,000 distinct CDR3 sequences in the sample, about 5.2% were seen once. Sequencing was performed on CD4+ T cells sorted from PBMCs, taken on the day of the yellow fever booster vaccination. These receptors were obtained from a man aged 18 to 30 who received the YFV17D yellow fever vaccine.

Only a few counts were recorded for this clonotype. The CDR3 nucleotides read TGTGCCAGCAGTTACTCTGGTCCCGGGACAGACTACACCATATATTTT. It codes for CASSYSGPGTDYTIYF. The chain employs TRBV6-5 and TRBJ1-3; TRBD1 matches 7 bases. The CDR3 has 16 residues. CDR1 is MNHEY, CDR2 SVGAGI, per germline. Unmatched junction bases numbered 10, after V lost 0 bases and J lost 8 bases.

This clonotype has a count of ten or more. The chain couples TRBV5-1 to TRBJ2-3; TRBD1 might be the D (6 bases). In germline, CDR1 is SGHRS, CDR2 YFSETQ. Trimming removed 0 bases from V and 5 bases from J, with 10 bases in between. The CDR3 is 14 residues long. CDR3 sequence (DNA): TGCGCCAGCAGCTTGGAAGGGGGTGAAGATACGCAGTATTTT. This sequence encodes CASSLEGGEDTQYF. Together with reference TRBV5-1 and TRBJ2-3, the CDR3 gives the full variable domain: KAGVTQTPRYLIKTRGQQVTLSCSPISGHRSVSWYQQTPGQGLQFLFEYFSETQRNKGNFPGRFSGRQFSNSRSEMNVSTLELGDSALYLCASSLEGGEDTQYFGPGTRLTVL.

The gene calls are TRBV3-1 and TRBJ1-2; 9 nucleotides agree with TRBD1. This CDR3 is 14 amino acids long. V shed 4 bases and J 6 bases; nucleotides not matched to a gene: 6. Germline values: CDR1 LGHDT, CDR2 YNNKEL (reference sequence). In nucleotides, the CDR3 is TGTGCCAGCAGCCCCGGGACAGGGCTTGATGGCTACACCTTC. Translated, it gives CASSPGTGLDGYTF.

This clonotype occurred a few times. The rearrangement uses TRBV2 and TRBJ2-7, with D hard to call. V lost 2 bases and J 2 bases, leaving 7 bases between the germline ends. The CDR3 is 13 amino acids. Per the germline V gene, CDR1 is SNHLY and CDR2 is FYNNEI. CDR3 DNA sequence: TGTGCCAGCAGTGAAACACCAACCTACGAGCAGTACGTC. Translating gives CASSETPTYEQYV.

This clonotype was detected ten times or more. The chain uses TRBV7-2 and TRBJ1-3, with no clear D. V shed 2 bases and J shed 2 bases, with 7 bases lying between them. CDR3 length: 14 residues. The germline gives CDR1 SGHTA, CDR2 FQGNSA. This CDR3 is CASSLRKTGNTIYF. The CDR3 nucleotides read TGTGCCAGCAGCTTAAGGAAGACTGGAAACACCATATATTTT.